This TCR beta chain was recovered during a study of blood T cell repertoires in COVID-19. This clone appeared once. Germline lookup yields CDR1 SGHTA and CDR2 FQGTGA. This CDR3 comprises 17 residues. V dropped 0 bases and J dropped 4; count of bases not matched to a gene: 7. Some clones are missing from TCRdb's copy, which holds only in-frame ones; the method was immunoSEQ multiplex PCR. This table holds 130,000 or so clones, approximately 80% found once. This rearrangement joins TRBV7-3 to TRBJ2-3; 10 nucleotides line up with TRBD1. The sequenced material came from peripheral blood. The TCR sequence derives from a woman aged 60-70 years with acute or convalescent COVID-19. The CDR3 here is CASSLTGQGLGADTQYF. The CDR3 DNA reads TGTGCCAGCAGCTTAACGGGACAGGGGCTAGGCGCAGATACGCAGTATTTT.